Listed below are T cell receptor beta chains from one sample, sequenced in a study of Ad26.COV2.S vaccination and SARS-CoV-2 variants. TCRdb's copy holds only in-frame clones and misses some; the assay was immunoSEQ multiplex PCR. The sample holds roughly 390,000 clones, approximately 91% seen once. The source was peripheral blood, collected in a trial of Ad26.COV2.S vaccine versus placebo. The receptor set was obtained from a person aged 18 to 59 who received the Ad26.COV2.S COVID-19 vaccine or a placebo. CDR3s leave out the opening cysteine and the closing phenylalanine or tryptophan.

v_call cdr3_aa
TRBV6-6 ASSYSRGYYGYT
TRBV19 ASSVAGGLDTQY
TRBV18 ASSPQEGVADTQY
TRBV25-1 ASSELHNGISYGYT
TRBV25-1 ASSEDSLSGTGDTQY
TRBV14 ASSRTGGAYGYT
TRBV12-3/TRBV12-4 ASSLGTGGYT
TRBV20-1 SASGDRGFGQPQH
TRBV11-2 ASSLSMTTQETQY
TRBV25-1 ASSWAANSPLH
TRBV2 ASSEWRGYNQPQH
TRBV5-1 ASSLERTGGNEQF
TRBV10-3 AIKGGQSGNTIY
TRBV3-1/TRBV3-2 ASSQGQTYGYT
TRBV7-9 ASTVPGAGGYT
TRBV11-2 ASSPPGEQF
TRBV18 ASSPLGTGELF
TRBV5-6 ASSLDKRGGFTGELF
TRBV25-1 ASSGRRGVTDTQY
TRBV19 ASSTVDIPIYGYT
TRBV3-1/TRBV3-2 ASSQDASRGKQY
TRBV6-5 ASSYFGGELF
TRBV14 ASSQAPGRVRNEQY